Shown below are 31 T cell receptor beta chains from a single sample sequenced in a study of shared clonotypes between healthy human individuals. Profiling relied on immunoSEQ multiplex PCR, and the TCRdb table lists in-frame clones only, not all of them. The sample has approximately 2,200,000 clones, about 93% seen once. Naive CD8 cells lacked CD45RO and underwent positive selection for CCR7, leaving out terminally differentiated effector memory CD45RA+ cells. Sequencing used naive CD8+ T cells from PBMCs. The receptors were gathered from a man between 18 and 35 years old in good health. Some clones in this sample may be carry-over from other donors' samples.

The V gene is TRBV7-9, the J gene TRBJ2-3; 12 bases fit TRBD2. The trim removed 8 bases at V and 2 bases at J, leaving 5 bases unmatched. This CDR3 is 15 amino acids long. The germline gives CDR1 SEHNR, CDR2 FQNEAQ (reference sequence). The DNA of the CDR3 is TGTGCCAGCCGGTGGACTAGCGGGAACACAGATACGCAGTATTTT. It translates to CASRWTSGNTDTQYF. The full variable domain, its missing parts supplied by reference TRBV7-9 and TRBJ2-3, is DTGVSQNPRHKITKRGQNVTFRCDPISEHNRLYWYRQTLGQGPEFLTYFQNEAQLEKSRLLSDRFSAERPKGSFSTLEIQRTEQGDSAMYLCASRWTSGNTDTQYFGPGTRLTVL.

This clone came up once. The chain uses TRBV7-9 and TRBJ1-1; possible D gene TRBD1, 6 bases. The CDR3 is made up of 16 amino acids. CDR1 is SEHNR and CDR2 is FQNEAQ in the germline V gene (reference sequence). The germline V and J ends were trimmed by 4 bases and 1 base, with 16 bases remaining between them. The CDR3 reads CASSWDMGTSNTEAFF. As DNA, the CDR3 is TGTGCCAGCAGCTGGGACATGGGAACCTCGAACACTGAAGCTTTCTTT.

The J gene is TRBJ1-5, the V gene TRBV4-1, with D unresolved. Germline CDR1 is MGHRA and CDR2 is YSYEKL. The CDR3 spans 14 residues. V lost 1 base to trimming and J lost 3 bases, with 7 bases between them. The CDR3 protein is CASSQGSTNQPQHF. For the CDR3, the DNA is TGCGCCAGCAGCCAAGGGAGTACCAATCAGCCCCAGCATTTT.

V is TRBV28 and J is TRBJ2-5, with TRBD1 matching over 7 bases. Trimming took 5 bases from V and 2 from J; bases not matched to a gene: 14. The germline CDR1 and CDR2 sequences are MDHEN and SYDVKM. The CDR3 sequence is 17 residues long. CDR3 sequence reads: CASSPPTGTVIQETQYF. The CDR3 coding sequence is TGTGCCAGCAGTCCGCCAACCGGGACAGTGATACAAGAGACCCAGTACTTC.

The chain is built from TRBV5-1 and TRBJ2-7, with D perhaps assigned TRBD1 or TRBD2 (5 bases each). The CDR3 contains 16 residues. Germline values: CDR1 SGHRS, CDR2 YFSETQ. V lost 4 bases and J 2 bases, leaving 19 bases between the germline ends. This CDR3 reads CASSPSVGRGAYEQYF. The CDR3 nucleotides are TGCGCCAGCAGCCCCTCTGTTGGACGAGGGGCCTACGAGCAGTACTTC.

This chain connects TRBV7-9 to TRBJ2-3; 10 bases are a match to TRBD2. The germline V gene encodes CDR1 SEHNR and CDR2 FQNEAQ (reference sequence). The CDR3 consists of 19 residues. After removal of 1 base from V and 4 bases from J, the junction contained 14 bases not matched to a gene. The DNA of the CDR3 is TGTGCCAGCAGCTTAGTGTCCCTAGCGGGAGTCGAGTTGCCAGATACGCAGTATTTT. Encoded protein: CASSLVSLAGVELPDTQYF.

V gene TRBV7-3 combines with J gene TRBJ1-2; 12 nucleotides match TRBD1. The V segment lost 5 bases and the J segment 6 bases; nucleotides outside the gene matches: 10. The CDR3 spans 16 residues. Germline CDR1 is SGHTA and CDR2 is FQGTGA. CDR3 protein: CASSPEPGTGGNGYTF. Written as DNA, the CDR3 is TGTGCCAGCAGCCCCGAACCCGGGACAGGGGGCAATGGCTACACCTTC.

V usage is TRBV27 and J usage is TRBJ1-1, with TRBD1 matching 8 bases. CDR3 length: 14 residues. Per the germline V gene, CDR1 is MNHEY and CDR2 is SMNVEV (reference sequence). V gave up 6 bases and J gave up 5 bases; unmatched junction bases: 8. CDR3 residues: CASRTRTGWTEAFF. CDR3 DNA: TGTGCCAGCAGAACAAGGACAGGGTGGACTGAAGCTTTCTTT.

The rearrangement joins TRBV7-2 to TRBJ2-1; D possibly corresponds to TRBD2 (5 bases). The CDR3 totals 16 residues. V was pared by 5 bases and J by 8 bases, with 22 bases between. Germline values: CDR1 SGHTA, CDR2 FQGNSA. The CDR3 here is CASSAHFAERDDEQFF. The CDR3 coding sequence is TGTGCCAGCAGCGCACATTTTGCGGAGAGGGATGATGAGCAGTTCTTC. Full variable domain (missing parts from reference TRBV7-2 and TRBJ2-1): GAGVSQSPSNKVTEKGKDVELRCDPISGHTALYWYRQSLGQGLEFLIYFQGNSAPDKSGLPSDRFSAERTGGSVSTLTIQRTQQEDSAVYLCASSAHFAERDDEQFFGPGTRLTVL.

The chain combines TRBV4-1 with TRBJ2-7; D may be TRBD1 (6 bases). The CDR3 has 15 amino acids. In germline, CDR1 is MGHRA, CDR2 YSYEKL. Trimming took 3 bases from V and 2 from J, leaving 14 bases between them. The chain's CDR3 is CASSQVSEGAYEQYF. CDR3 DNA sequence: TGCGCCAGCAGCCAGGTTAGCGAGGGGGCCTACGAGCAGTACTTC.

With regard to this clone: The sample has other DNA sequences that encode this CDR3 too. The V call is TRBV15, the J call TRBJ1-3; D might be TRBD1 (6 bases). This CDR3 has 15 residues. V shed 0 bases and J shed 1 base, with 7 bases lying between them. The germline V gene encodes CDR1 LNHNV and CDR2 YYDKDF (reference sequence). This CDR3 reads CATSRDRGSGNTIYF. The CDR3 bases are TGTGCCACCAGCAGAGACAGGGGTTCTGGAAACACCATATATTTT. Supplemented by reference TRBV15 and TRBJ1-3, the full variable domain reads DAMVIQNPRYQVTQFGKPVTLSCSQTLNHNVMYWYQQKSSQAPKLLFHYYDKDFNNEADTPDNFQSRRPNTSFCFLDIRSPGLGDTAMYLCATSRDRGSGNTIYFGEGSWLTVV.

The rearrangement joins TRBV9 to TRBJ2-7; tentatively, D is TRBD2 (5 bases). The V end was cut by 0 bases, the J end by 6 bases, with 22 bases between. Per germline, CDR1 SGDLS and CDR2 YYNGEE. The CDR3 has 17 amino acids. The CDR3 bases are TGTGCCAGCAGCGTAGGTCCAGAAGGACTGGTTCCTATCGAGCAGTACTTC. Protein product: CASSVGPEGLVPIEQYF.

V is TRBV2 and J is TRBJ2-6, with D hard to call. V was clipped by 4 bases and J by 5 bases, with 12 bases between them. The germline gives CDR1 SNHLY, CDR2 FYNNEI. The CDR3 sequence is 15 residues long. Here the CDR3 reads CASSAEASWANVLTF. For the CDR3, the DNA is TGTGCCAGCAGTGCAGAAGCCAGCTGGGCCAACGTCCTGACTTTC. The variable domain in full, with the rest retrieved from reference TRBV2 and TRBJ2-6, is EPEVTQTPSHQVTQMGQEVILRCVPISNHLYFYWYRQILGQKVEFLVSFYNNEISEKSEIFDDQFSVERPDGSNFTLKIRSTKLEDSAMYFCASSAEASWANVLTFGAGSRLTVL.

The CDR3 loop is CASSLAKAGSPYEQYF. DNA for the CDR3: TGTGCCAGCAGCTTAGCAAAGGCGGGGAGTCCCTACGAGCAGTACTTC. The rearrangement links TRBV7-9 to TRBJ2-7, with TRBD2 as a possible D gene (6 bases). CDR1 is SEHNR and CDR2 is FQNEAQ in the germline V gene (reference sequence). V lost 0 bases to trimming and J lost 2 bases, with 14 bases between them. The CDR3 totals 16 residues.

This chain uses TRBV28 with TRBJ1-1, with unresolved D. The V gene's germline CDR1 is MDHEN and CDR2 SYDVKM. The CDR3 is made up of 12 amino acids. Trimming cost V 6 bases and J 11 bases, with 16 bases left between them. CDR3 in amino acids: CASRNGWARAFF. DNA for the CDR3: TGTGCCAGCAGGAATGGGTGGGCTCGGGCTTTCTTT.

The V gene is TRBV9, the J gene TRBJ1-2, with D hard to call. The CDR3 totals 12 residues. The ends were cut back, 4 bases at V and 7 bases at J, with 11 bases in the middle. The germline V gene has CDR1 SGDLS and CDR2 YYNGEE. CDR3 nucleotide sequence: TGTGCCAGCAGCAGTCTCTCCGGTGGCTACACCTTC. Residues: CASSSLSGGYTF. Full variable domain (rest looked up from reference TRBV9 and TRBJ1-2): DSGVTQTPKHLITATGQRVTLRCSPRSGDLSVYWYQQSLDQGLQFLIQYYNGEERAKGNILERFSAQQFPDLHSELNLSSLELGDSALYFCASSSLSGGYTFGSGTRLTVV.

With respect to this clone: The same CDR3 can be traced to other DNA sequences in this sample. CDR3 nucleotide sequence: TGTGCCAGTAGTATAGGGGACAGGGGCTACGAGCAGTACTTC. Translating it yields CASSIGDRGYEQYF. This chain connects TRBV19 to TRBJ2-7; 10 nucleotides line up with TRBD1. This CDR3 is 14 amino acids long. Germline trimming cut 1 base from V and 3 bases from J; bases unmatched to any gene: 0. Germline values: CDR1 LNHDA, CDR2 SQIVND (reference sequence).

The rearrangement links TRBV18 to TRBJ1-2; no clear D. Germline V CDR1 and CDR2: KGHSH, LQKENI. Trimming pared 6 bases from V and 4 bases from J, leaving 15 bases between. CDR3 length: 14 residues. CDR3 in amino acids: CASSSPQFVYGYTF. The CDR3 coding sequence is TGTGCCAGCTCCTCACCCCAGTTCGTCTATGGCTACACCTTC.

The rearrangement joins TRBV28 to TRBJ2-7; 11 bases are a match to TRBD1. The CDR3 contains 15 residues. With V trimmed by 3 bases and J by 5 bases, 6 bases remained unmatched. Looked up from germline, CDR1 is MDHEN and CDR2 is SYDVKM. CDR3 sequence (DNA): TGTGCCAGCAGTTTCCTTGGACAGGGGGCCGACGAGCAGTACTTC. It translates to CASSFLGQGADEQYF.

The chain joins TRBV28 to TRBJ2-3, with TRBD1 as a possible D gene (6 bases). The CDR3 is made up of 15 amino acids. Trimming stripped 1 base from V and 1 base from J, with 9 bases between. Germline lookup yields CDR1 MDHEN and CDR2 SYDVKM. In DNA, the CDR3 is TGTGCCAGCAGTTTATCGGGACAACGCACAGATACGCAGTATTTT. Translation: CASSLSGQRTDTQYF.

The gene calls are TRBV11-2 and TRBJ2-3; the match to TRBD2 covers 11 bases. In germline, CDR1 is SGHAT, CDR2 FQNNGV. Trimming cost V 4 bases and J 4 bases; bases outside gene matches: 10. The CDR3 spans 17 residues. The CDR3 sequence: CASSSRLAGLGPDTQYF. For the CDR3, the DNA is TGTGCCAGCAGCTCAAGACTAGCGGGACTGGGCCCAGATACGCAGTATTTT.

This chain links TRBV29-1 with TRBJ2-7; the D is unclear. The CDR3 spans 13 residues. V lost 5 bases, J lost 2 bases, and 13 bases lay in between. Germline V gene data show CDR1 as SQVTM and CDR2 as ANQGSEA. CDR3 residues: CSVLLLGTYEQYF. CDR3 bases: TGCAGCGTTCTCCTTCTGGGTACCTACGAGCAGTACTTC.

About this clone: Other nucleotide sequences from this sample produce the same CDR3. This chain links TRBV7-9 with TRBJ2-7, with no clear D. The CDR3 runs 11 residues. From germline, CDR1 is SEHNR and CDR2 FQNEAQ (reference sequence). Trimming removed 5 bases from V and 5 bases from J, with 7 bases in between. CDR3 residues: CASSPLDEQYF. Written as DNA, the CDR3 is TGTGCCAGCAGCCCCCTAGACGAGCAGTACTTC.

As for this clone: Its ends do not fully match the called genes, so a read error is possible. This chain uses TRBV9 with TRBJ1-2; 7 bases are a match to TRBD1. Per the germline V gene, CDR1 is SGDLS and CDR2 is YYNGEE. CDR3 length: 13 amino acids. In nucleotides, the CDR3 is TGTGCCAGCACAGAAAGACAGGGACCCTTGGTTAAGTTC. It yields the protein CASTERQGPLVKF.

V and J are TRBV27 and TRBJ2-2; D is uncertain. The CDR3 has 15 amino acids. Germline V gene sequence: CDR1 MNHEY, CDR2 SMNVEV (reference sequence). V was cut by 0 bases and J by 7 bases, with 12 bases left in between. Here the CDR3 DNA reads TGTGCCAGCAGTTTATCGGGCGGATTGATCGGGGAGCTGTTTTTT. The encoded protein is CASSLSGGLIGELFF.

The chain couples TRBV28 to TRBJ2-5; weak D call: TRBD2 (7 bases). This CDR3 has 15 amino acids. V gave up 2 bases and J gave up 5 bases, with 15 bases separating them. Germline V gene sequence: CDR1 MDHEN, CDR2 SYDVKM. The CDR3 reads CASSLGLGGRETQYF. The CDR3, as DNA: TGTGCCAGCAGTTTAGGGTTGGGGGGGCGCGAGACCCAGTACTTC.

The genes are TRBV19 and TRBJ1-1, with D unclear. Germline lookup yields CDR1 LNHDA and CDR2 SQIVND (reference sequence). The CDR3 runs to 13 residues. V lost 5 bases to trimming and J lost 6 bases, with 13 bases between them. The CDR3 loop is CASSPNVGAEAFF. The CDR3, as DNA: TGTGCCAGTAGTCCTAACGTGGGAGCTGAAGCTTTCTTT.

The chain couples TRBV2 to TRBJ1-6; a possible D gene is TRBD1 (5 bases). V gave up 8 bases and J gave up 10 bases, with 9 bases separating them. CDR1 is SNHLY, CDR2 FYNNEI, per germline. The CDR3 totals 11 residues. The CDR3 DNA sequence: TGTGCCAGCTGCCGGGGGTCACCCCTCCACTTT. This codes for CASCRGSPLHF.

CDR3 DNA: TGTGCCTGGAACGAGGGGACTGAAGCTTTCTTT. Translated: CAWNEGTEAFF. This sequence joins TRBV30 and TRBJ1-1; D might be TRBD1 (5 bases). Germline CDR1 and CDR2: GTSNPN and SVGIG (reference sequence). The CDR3 covers 11 residues. V gave up 4 bases and J gave up 5 bases, with 8 bases separating them.

Details on this clone: This sample also contains other DNA sequences that code for the same CDR3. The rearrangement links TRBV9 to TRBJ2-1, with 14 bases identical to TRBD2. Germline-derived CDR1 and CDR2 are SGDLS and YYNGEE. V lost 2 bases to trimming and J lost 5 bases; unmatched junction nucleotides: 3. The CDR3 length is 16 residues. CDR3 amino acids: CASSVRGLAGDNEQFF. CDR3 in DNA: TGTGCCAGCAGCGTCCGGGGACTAGCGGGGGACAATGAGCAGTTCTTC.

Concerning this clone itself: This specimen includes other DNA sequences encoding the same CDR3. This rearrangement joins TRBV19 to TRBJ2-7, with 8 bases matching TRBD2. CDR3 length equals 14 residues. With 4 bases clipped from V and 2 bases from J, the junction kept 4 bases outside the gene matches. Germline lookup yields CDR1 LNHDA and CDR2 SQIVND (reference sequence). CDR3 sequence reads: CASSTPGGPYEQYF. DNA of the CDR3: TGTGCCAGTAGTACTCCGGGAGGGCCCTACGAGCAGTACTTC.